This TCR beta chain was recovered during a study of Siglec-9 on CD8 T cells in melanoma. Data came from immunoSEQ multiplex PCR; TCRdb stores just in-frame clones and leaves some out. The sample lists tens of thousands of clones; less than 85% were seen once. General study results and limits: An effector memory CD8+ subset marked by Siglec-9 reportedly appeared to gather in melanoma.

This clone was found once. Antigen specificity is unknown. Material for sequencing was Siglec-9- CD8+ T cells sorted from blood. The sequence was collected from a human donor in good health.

Here the CDR3 reads CASSFSPGYEQYV. The CDR3 coding sequence is TGTGCCAGCAGCTTTTCTCCAGGATACGAGCAGTACGTC. This chain joins TRBV5-5 and TRBJ2-7; D call uncertain. V was shortened by 2 bases and J by 4 bases, with 10 bases between the two germline ends. CDR3 size: 13 residues. Per germline, CDR1 SGHKS and CDR2 YYEKEE (reference sequence).